What follows are 30 T cell receptor beta chains derived from one specimen sequenced in a study of T cells after yellow fever vaccination. TCRdb reprocessed the 5' RACE reads with MiXCR, giving one entry per CDR3 protein. The sample shows more than 450,000 distinct CDR3 sequences, 20% to 25% of them seen only once. The sample in question was PBMCs, obtained less than 25 days after the first yellow fever vaccination. These receptors came from a man aged 18 to 30 who received the YFV17D yellow fever vaccine.

This chain links TRBV10-3 with TRBJ1-1; D is ambiguous. Trimming took off 6 bases at V and 0 bases at J, with 8 bases between the two ends. The CDR3 is 13 amino acids. CDR1 and CDR2 (germline): ENHRY, SYGVKD. The CDR3 loop reads CAIRAAMNTEAFF. CDR3 sequence (DNA): TGTGCCATCAGGGCTGCCATGAACACTGAAGCTTTCTTT.

The sample holds a few counts of this clonotype. The CDR3 bases are TGTGCCAGCAGTTACTTCAGGGGCACTGAAGCTTTCTTT. It yields the protein CASSYFRGTEAFF. The gene calls are TRBV6-2 or TRBV6-3 and TRBJ1-1; possibly TRBD1 for D (6 bases). This CDR3 contains 13 residues. The germline V gene encodes CDR1 MNHEY and CDR2 SVGEGT. With 1 base removed from V and 4 bases from J, the gap between germline ends came to 7 bases.

In this sample, this clonotype turned up once. The CDR3: CSAKGLAETEQFF. CDR3 DNA sequence: TGCAGTGCTAAAGGACTAGCCGAGACTGAGCAGTTCTTC. The rearrangement links TRBV20-1 to TRBJ2-1; 8 bases line up with TRBD2. This CDR3 is 13 amino acids long. CDR1 is DFQATT and CDR2 is SNEGSKA in the germline V gene (reference sequence). V dropped 4 bases and J dropped 9; count of bases not matched to a gene: 8.

V gene TRBV20-1 combines with J gene TRBJ2-2; a weak D match, TRBD2 (6 bases). The germline V gene has CDR1 DFQATT and CDR2 SNEGSKA (reference sequence). The CDR3 is 13 residues long. The germline V and J ends were trimmed by 7 bases and 0 bases, with 9 bases remaining between them. Written as DNA, the CDR3 is TGCAGTGGGGCGGGGACGAACACCGGGGAGCTGTTTTTT. It yields the protein CSGAGTNTGELFF.

The chain has TRBV21-1 and TRBJ2-3; TRBD1 is taken as the D call from the table, unchecked against the DNA. TRBV21-1 is listed as a pseudogene. This CDR3 comprises 15 residues. The DNA for the CDR3 is TGTGCCAGACACGGGACAACCCATAGCACAGATACGCAGTATTTT. Its translation is CARHGTTHSTDTQYF.

J is TRBJ2-1 and V is TRBV24-1; unclear D gene. The CDR3 totals 12 residues. The V gene's germline CDR1 is KGHDR and CDR2 SFDVKD. Trimming left V 1 base short and J 9 bases short, with 6 bases between. The CDR3 here is CATSDFSGEQFF. CDR3 nucleotide sequence: TGTGCCACCAGTGATTTTTCAGGTGAGCAGTTCTTC.

This clonotype was detected a few times. This rearrangement joins TRBV7-2 to TRBJ2-2, with 7 bases aligning to TRBD2. The CDR3 totals 17 residues. The trim removed 5 bases at V and 2 bases at J, leaving 11 bases unmatched. Germline CDR1 and CDR2: SGHTA and FQGNSA. The CDR3 bases are TGTGCCAGCAGCCTACAACCCGGGGGGACCAACACCGGGGAGCTGTTTTTT. Residues: CASSLQPGGTNTGELFF.

V gene TRBV5-5 combines with J gene TRBJ2-2; D ambiguous. With 4 bases removed from V and 14 bases from J, the gap between germline ends came to 6 bases. The CDR3 has 9 residues. The germline V gene encodes CDR1 SGHKS and CDR2 YYEKEE (reference sequence). The CDR3 spells CASSRSLFF. CDR3 nucleotides: TGTGCCAGCAGCCGTAGCCTGTTTTTT.

This sequence joins TRBV29-1 and TRBJ2-7, with 8 bases aligning to TRBD1. The CDR3 has 14 amino acids. CDR1 and CDR2 (germline): SQVTM, ANQGSEA. J gave up 7 bases and V 5 bases, and 13 bases lay outside the gene matches. CDR3 bases: TGCAGCGTTCGAAACCCTATAGACAGGGGTGAGCAGTACTTC. Protein product: CSVRNPIDRGEQYF.

There are many counts of this clonotype. The V and J genes are TRBV25-1 and TRBJ1-2; D is undetermined. The V end was cut by 6 bases, the J end by 2 bases, with 7 bases between. CDR3 length equals 12 residues. Germline CDR1 reads MGHDK; CDR2 reads SYGVNS. The CDR3 nucleotides are TGTGCCAGCAGACAGACCAACTATGGCTACACCTTC. Translated: CASRQTNYGYTF.

The gene calls are TRBV5-1 and TRBJ2-7; the D gene is possibly TRBD1 (8 bases). The germline V gene encodes CDR1 SGHRS and CDR2 YFSETQ. The CDR3 has 14 residues. V lost 3 bases, J lost 3 bases, and 13 bases lay in between. CDR3 nucleotide sequence: TGCGCCAGCAGCTCCCACAGGGGGGGCTACGAGCAGTACTTC. Amino acids: CASSSHRGGYEQYF.

The V gene is TRBV20-1, the J gene TRBJ2-7, with D hard to call. V dropped 6 bases and J dropped 0 bases, with 12 bases sitting between them. Per the germline V gene, CDR1 is DFQATT and CDR2 is SNEGSKA (reference sequence). The CDR3 sequence is 13 residues long. CDR3 sequence: CSAEARNSYEQYF. The DNA of the CDR3 is TGCAGTGCCGAGGCTAGGAACTCCTACGAGCAGTACTTC.

This clonotype occurred many times. V is TRBV12-3 or TRBV12-4 and J is TRBJ2-5; D perhaps matches TRBD1 (5 bases). CDR3 size: 13 residues. Trimming removed 3 bases from V and 5 bases from J, with 10 bases in between. DNA of the CDR3: TGTGCCAGCAGTTTTTCAGGGAAGGAGACCCAGTACTTC. This codes for CASSFSGKETQYF.

This clonotype was found once. This chain connects TRBV20-1 to TRBJ2-1; 10 nucleotides match TRBD1. Trimming removed 7 bases from V and 6 bases from J; junction bases left unmatched: 15. In germline, CDR1 is DFQATT, CDR2 SNEGSKA (reference sequence). This CDR3 has 16 residues. The CDR3 DNA follows: TGCAGTGAAATCATCACCGGGACAGGGGCCCTCAATGAGCAGTTCTTC. Its translation is CSEIITGTGALNEQFF.

This chain connects TRBV20-1 to TRBJ1-5; possible D gene TRBD1, 6 bases. Germline V gives CDR1 DFQATT, CDR2 SNEGSKA (reference sequence). This CDR3 is 14 amino acids long. V lost 3 bases and J 9 bases, leaving 18 bases between the germline ends. This CDR3 reads CSASAGLGGGPQHF. The CDR3 DNA reads as TGCAGTGCTAGTGCGGGGCTAGGGGGAGGGCCCCAGCATTTT.

This clonotype was seen a handful of times. The J gene is TRBJ2-3, the V gene TRBV7-2; D is possibly TRBD2 (6 bases). V dropped 0 bases and J dropped 9 bases, with 7 bases sitting between them. The CDR3 covers 12 residues. Germline V gene lookup returns CDR1 SGHTA and CDR2 FQGNSA. The CDR3 DNA follows: TGTGCCAGCAGCTTAGCAGGGAGGACGCAGTATTTT. This codes for CASSLAGRTQYF. The full variable domain, rest sourced from reference TRBV7-2 and TRBJ2-3, is GAGVSQSPSNKVTEKGKDVELRCDPISGHTALYWYRQSLGQGLEFLIYFQGNSAPDKSGLPSDRFSAERTGGSVSTLTIQRTQQEDSAVYLCASSLAGRTQYFGPGTRLTVL.

This clonotype came up a few times. The chain uses TRBV27 and TRBJ2-2; D might be TRBD1 (7 bases). Germline CDR1 is MNHEY and CDR2 is SMNVEV (reference sequence). This CDR3 contains 16 residues. V was pared by 5 bases and J by 5 bases, with 18 bases between. CDR3 amino acids: CASSRLGTESTGELFF. The CDR3 nucleotides read TGTGCCAGCAGTAGACTAGGGACAGAATCAACCGGGGAGCTGTTTTTT.

The chain is built from TRBV12-3 or TRBV12-4 and TRBJ1-5; 9 bases map to TRBD1. V dropped 6 bases and J dropped 0; count of bases not matched to a gene: 6. The CDR3 is 16 amino acids. DNA of the CDR3: TGTGCCAGCAGCCTCGGACAGGGGAATAGCAATCAGCCCCAGCATTTT. Translating it yields CASSLGQGNSNQPQHF.

The chain recombines TRBV20-1 with TRBJ1-2, with D uncertain. V shed 6 bases and J shed 8 bases, with 13 bases lying between them. CDR1 is DFQATT and CDR2 is SNEGSKA in the germline V gene (reference sequence). The CDR3 is made up of 11 amino acids. CDR3 in DNA: TGCAGTGCCTCCTCCGGGCCCGGCTACACCTTC. Translating it yields CSASSGPGYTF.

The chain carries TRBV2 and TRBJ2-7; TRBD1 matches 8 bases. Trimming cost V 8 bases and J 3 bases; bases outside gene matches: 6. Per germline, CDR1 SNHLY and CDR2 FYNNEI. This CDR3 spans 13 amino acids. The CDR3 DNA sequence: TGTGCCAGCTCGGACAGGGCCTACTACGAGCAGTACTTC. Its protein is CASSDRAYYEQYF.

In its sample, this clonotype was seen many times. The rearrangement joins TRBV5-1 to TRBJ2-1; D gene unclear. Germline V gene sequence: CDR1 SGHRS, CDR2 YFSETQ. V lost 0 bases to trimming and J lost 7 bases, with 11 bases between them. The CDR3 has 14 residues. The CDR3 loop is CASSLASTENEQFF. DNA for the CDR3: TGCGCCAGCAGCTTGGCCTCGACCGAAAATGAGCAGTTCTTC.

The chain recombines TRBV4-3 with TRBJ1-5, with D maybe TRBD1 (5 bases). The CDR3 contains 15 residues. CDR1 is LGHNA, CDR2 YSLEER, per germline. Trimming stripped 0 bases from V and 5 bases from J, with 11 bases between. CDR3 DNA: TGCGCCAGCAGCCAAGAGAGACAGCGTGATCAGCCCCAGCATTTT. Translated, it gives CASSQERQRDQPQHF.

This chain connects TRBV11-1 to TRBJ2-1; 11 nucleotides agree with TRBD2. The germline V gene has CDR1 SGHAT and CDR2 FQDESV (reference sequence). This CDR3 is 18 amino acids long. The V and J ends lost 3 bases and 6 bases, in that order; junction bases with no gene match: 13. CDR3 residues: CASSFPSGGSTPGNEQFF. The DNA for the CDR3 is TGTGCCAGCAGCTTCCCTAGCGGGGGGAGCACCCCAGGCAATGAGCAGTTCTTC.

In this sample, this clonotype turned up a few times. The CDR3 sequence: CASRRLGGTDTQYF. The CDR3 region has the DNA TGTGCCAGCAGGAGGCTTGGGGGGACAGATACGCAGTATTTT. The chain carries TRBV6-1 and TRBJ2-3; D is perhaps TRBD2 (6 bases). The V gene lost 6 bases and the J gene lost 3 bases, with 13 bases spanning the gap. There are 14 residues in the CDR3. CDR1 MNHNS and CDR2 SASEGT come from the germline V gene.

The DNA of the CDR3 is TGTGCCAGCAGCACAGGGGGCATGAACACTGAAGCTTTCTTT. The encoded protein is CASSTGGMNTEAFF. The V and J genes are TRBV5-4 and TRBJ1-1; the match to TRBD1 covers 9 bases. This CDR3 spans 14 amino acids. V was clipped by 4 bases and J by 0 bases; unmatched bases: 1. The germline gives CDR1 SGHNT, CDR2 YYREEE (reference sequence). The full variable domain, with the rest looked up from reference TRBV5-4 and TRBJ1-1, is ETGVTQSPTHLIKTRGQQVTLRCSSQSGHNTVSWYQQALGQGPQFIFQYYREEENGRGNFPPRFSGLQFPNYSSELNVNALELDDSALYLCASSTGGMNTEAFFGQGTRLTVV.

This clonotype was counted a few times. The genes are TRBV5-1 and TRBJ1-2, with 8 bases lining up with TRBD1. Unmatched junction bases numbered 5, after V lost 4 bases and J lost 3 bases. From germline, CDR1 is SGHRS and CDR2 YFSETQ. The CDR3 sequence is 14 residues long. The DNA for the CDR3 is TGCGCCAGCAGCACGGGACAGGCCGACTATGGCTACACCTTC. It is translated as CASSTGQADYGYTF.

The V gene is TRBV19, the J gene TRBJ1-4, with 7 bases matching TRBD1. The CDR3 totals 13 residues. Germline-derived CDR1 and CDR2 are LNHDA and SQIVND (reference sequence). J lost 4 bases, V lost 10 bases, and 6 bases had no gene match. In DNA form, the CDR3 reads TGTGCCACCTCGGACAGGATTAATGAAAAACTGTTTTTT. Residues: CATSDRINEKLFF.

The chain uses TRBV5-1 and TRBJ2-3; TRBD2 might be the D (6 bases). Between the trimmed V and J ends, which lost 4 bases and 4 bases, there was a span of 22 bases. CDR1 and CDR2 from the germline V gene are SGHRS and YFSETQ. The CDR3 has 17 amino acids. This chain's CDR3 is CASSPSLRGGDPDTQYF. For the CDR3, the DNA is TGCGCCAGCAGCCCCTCTCTTAGAGGCGGGGACCCAGATACGCAGTATTTT.

This chain connects TRBV7-9 to TRBJ2-6, with D perhaps matching TRBD1 (5 bases). This CDR3 has 17 residues. From germline, CDR1 is SEHNR and CDR2 FQNEAQ (reference sequence). V lost 10 bases and J lost 4, with 23 bases in between. This chain's CDR3 is CATPLGPLLLGANVLTF. The CDR3 DNA is TGTGCCACCCCGTTGGGGCCGCTCCTGTTAGGGGCCAACGTCCTGACTTTC.

In its sample, this clonotype was seen a few times. The chain couples TRBV5-1 to TRBJ1-1; D perhaps matches TRBD1 (6 bases). CDR1 and CDR2 from the germline V gene are SGHRS and YFSETQ. The germline V and J ends were trimmed by 0 bases and 6 bases, with 15 bases remaining between them. The CDR3 contains 15 residues. The DNA of the CDR3 is TGCGCCAGCAGCTTGGAACAGGGAGCCTCCTCTGAAGCTTTCTTT. It codes for CASSLEQGASSEAFF.